Described below is a single TCR beta chain sequence and its context. Its antigen is still unknown. No qualities accompany the bases; no much larger clone lies one base away. The sample belongs to a study of PD-L1 blockade in urothelial cancer (dated 2017 in TCRdb). Notes on the research overall: Every patient began therapy in the mid-2010s and was given atezolizumab 1,200 mg intravenously every 3 weeks. About 85% of the roughly 29 patients were males with bladder-origin urothelial cancer, and 18 of 29 reported a prior smoking history. Patients had an ECOG performance status of 0 or 1 and had received between 0 and 3 prior chemotherapy regimens. Blood samples were analyzed at 3 weeks after treatment start (second dose) and at 6 weeks after treatment start. Blood samples gave median yields of about 150,000 T cells and tens of thousands of unique TCRs, along with a median clonality of 0.080. Somatic, immune and clinical correlates of response to PD-L1 blockade with atezolizumab in urothelial cancer were the focus of an exploratory multi-omic analysis. TCR sequencing covered pretreatment tumor samples and matched, serially collected peripheral blood taken before and after atezolizumab treatment. Durable clinical benefit meant progression-free survival longer than 6 months, and TCR features were also tested against progression-free and overall survival. Whole exome sequencing and RNA sequencing of pretreatment tumors were performed alongside TCR sequencing in the same patients. Durable clinical benefit was achieved by nine patients and was not achieved by 20 patients. Pretreatment blood TCR-seq was available for nearly 30 patients, at least one posttreatment blood collection was obtained for about 24 patients, and tumor TCR-seq was available for about 24 patients. The full study reports these points: A pretreatment peripheral blood TCR clonality below the median was linked to improved progression-free and overall survival. Patients with durable benefit showed greater expansion of tumor-associated TCR clones in peripheral blood 3 weeks after starting treatment (n ≈ 20, p = 0.022). Because of the small sample size (n ≈ 31) and the many exploratory analyses performed, the results are intended to be regarded as hypothesis-generating.

There are 16 amino acids in the CDR3, from cysteine to phenylalanine inclusive. The read is trimmed to its CDR3 DNA, 48 bases read in frame from base 1. After removal of 2 bases from V and 8 bases from J, the junction retains 6 bases not matched to a gene. Looking up the germline V gene yields CDR1 SGDLS and CDR2 YYNGEE. Synthetic TCR analog templates were spiked into each PCR so that absolute template abundance could be estimated from read counts. TCRbeta CDR3 regions were amplified from genomic DNA with bias-controlled V and J gene primers using the immunoSEQ assay. Sequencing of rearranged TCRbeta segments was performed at approximately 20X coverage. The authors processed their data as follows. Sequencing errors were corrected by clustering and CDR3s were annotated against IMGT to assign V, D and J genes. Only productive TCRbeta rearrangements were used in downstream analyses, excluding out-of-frame or stop-codon sequences. Clonality was calculated as one minus the Shannon entropy normalized by the log of the number of unique productive sequences. Fisher's exact test with Benjamini-Hochberg correction, using a cutoff of adjusted p below 0.01, was how clones that differed between time points or between blood and tumor were identified. Entries here come from immuneACCESS through TCRdb and include only in-frame sequences with V and J called. Some clones fail to appear in such tables; in the studies checked, an unresolved V gene covers under half of the shortfall, and the cause of the remainder is unknown. The V and J calls and clone size were taken over from that table, and D and trimming were inferred from the DNA. Recorded for this sample are about 120,000 clones; approximately 89% of them occurred a single time. Together, the top ten hold about 4% of the sample.

The intended sense of this specimen's time point label: peripheral blood 6 weeks after treatment start. The cohort comprised 30 or so patients with locally advanced or metastatic urothelial carcinoma treated at Memorial Sloan Kettering on a trial protocol. Peripheral blood mononuclear cells were collected from each patient pretreatment and during treatment, giving between 1 and 8 total time points per patient. The Qiagen DNeasy Blood extraction kit was used to purify genomic DNA from total PBMCs and tumor samples. Collected pretreatment and during treatment, PBMCs were isolated and stored as previously described.

The sample here was PBMCs, taken around atezolizumab (anti-PD-L1) treatment. Rearrangement joined TRBV9 to TRBJ2-2; 13 bases in between match TRBD2. This clonotype was obtained from a man in his 60s with urothelial cancer. The nucleotide sequence is TGTGCCAGCAGCGTCGGGACTAGCGGGATTGCGGGGGAGCTGTTTTTT. Translated, this gives CASSVGTSGIAGELFF. The CDR3 plus the reference TRBV9 and TRBJ2-2 genes for the other parts give the full variable domain: DSGVTQTPKHLITATGQRVTLRCSPRSGDLSVYWYQQSLDQGLQFLIQYYNGEERAKGNILERFSAQQFPDLHSELNLSSLELGDSALYFCASSVGTSGIAGELFFGEGSRLTVL.